This T cell receptor beta chain was sequenced during a study of cytomegalovirus exposure and HLA in healthy donors. V lost 2 bases to trimming and J lost 8 bases; unmatched junction nucleotides: 10. The CDR3 totals 15 residues. Per the germline V gene, CDR1 is SGHNT and CDR2 is YYREEE (reference sequence). Study results and limitations: Cytomegalovirus-associated TCR beta chains were listed, numbering 150 to 200. Highly shared sequence variants in one cluster were likely a sequencing artifact. Later analysis demonstrated an association between a missense DCLRE1C variant and TCR beta V- and J-gene trimming.

The study ran its PCR with 60 Vbeta and 13 Jbeta primers. The protocol was immunoSEQ multiplex PCR, while the TCRdb copy is restricted to in-frame clones and leaves out a portion. Recorded for this sample: 100,000 to 150,000 clones. Of note for this clone: Its antigen is unidentified.

Although they were nominally healthy when sampled, donors likely had unrecorded immune exposures. V and J are TRBV5-4 and TRBJ1-2; 9 nucleotides agree with TRBD1. The TCR sequence derives from a woman aged 40 to 50 in good health and CMV-seropositive. Sequencing input: PBMCs. The CDR3 DNA follows: TGTGCCAGCAGCTTTTCGGGACAGGGAAAAAGCGGCTACACCTTC. It translates to CASSFSGQGKSGYTF.